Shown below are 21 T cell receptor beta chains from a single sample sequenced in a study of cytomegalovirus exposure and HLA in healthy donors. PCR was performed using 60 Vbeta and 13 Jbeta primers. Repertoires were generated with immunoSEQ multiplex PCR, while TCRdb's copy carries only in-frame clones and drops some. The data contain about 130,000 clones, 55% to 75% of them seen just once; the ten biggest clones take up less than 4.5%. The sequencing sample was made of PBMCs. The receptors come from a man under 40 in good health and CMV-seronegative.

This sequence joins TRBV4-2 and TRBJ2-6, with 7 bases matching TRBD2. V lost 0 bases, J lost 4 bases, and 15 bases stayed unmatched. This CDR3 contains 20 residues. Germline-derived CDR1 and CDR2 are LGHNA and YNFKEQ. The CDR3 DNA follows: TGTGCCAGCAGCCAAGAGGGAGGGAGAGGGCTTCCCGCCGGGGCCAACGTCCTGACTTTC. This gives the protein CASSQEGGRGLPAGANVLTF.

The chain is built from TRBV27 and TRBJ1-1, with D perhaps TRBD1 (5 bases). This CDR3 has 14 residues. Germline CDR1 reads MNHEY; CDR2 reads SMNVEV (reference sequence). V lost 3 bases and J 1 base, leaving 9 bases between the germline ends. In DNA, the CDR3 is TGTGCCAGCAGTTTGGGGGGGACGAACACTGAAGCTTTCTTT. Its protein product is CASSLGGTNTEAFF.

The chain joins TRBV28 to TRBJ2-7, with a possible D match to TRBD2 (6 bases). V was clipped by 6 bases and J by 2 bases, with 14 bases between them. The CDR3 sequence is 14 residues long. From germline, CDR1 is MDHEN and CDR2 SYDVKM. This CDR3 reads CASSDSGGAYEQYF. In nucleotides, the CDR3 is TGTGCCAGCAGCGACAGTGGAGGGGCCTACGAGCAGTACTTC.

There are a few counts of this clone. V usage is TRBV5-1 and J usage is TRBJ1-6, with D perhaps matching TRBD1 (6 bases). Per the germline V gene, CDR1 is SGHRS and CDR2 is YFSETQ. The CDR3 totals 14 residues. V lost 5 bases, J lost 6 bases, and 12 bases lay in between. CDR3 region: CASRTGTSNSPLHF. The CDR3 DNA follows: TGCGCCAGCAGAACCGGGACAAGTAATTCACCCCTCCACTTT.

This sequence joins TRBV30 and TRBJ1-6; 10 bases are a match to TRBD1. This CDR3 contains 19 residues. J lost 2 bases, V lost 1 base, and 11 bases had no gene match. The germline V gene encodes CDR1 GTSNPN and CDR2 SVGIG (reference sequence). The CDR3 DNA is TGTGCCTGGAGTGCCGACAGGGGGCATTATGGCACCTATAATTCACCCCTCCACTTT. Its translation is CAWSADRGHYGTYNSPLHF.

The CDR3 here is CAWSVLRQGNTEAFF. The CDR3 DNA is TGTGCCTGGAGTGTACTAAGGCAGGGGAACACTGAAGCTTTCTTT. J is TRBJ1-1 and V is TRBV30; D is perhaps TRBD1 (5 bases). Trimming pared 0 bases from V and 1 base from J, leaving 12 bases between. Germline V gene sequence: CDR1 GTSNPN, CDR2 SVGIG (reference sequence). The CDR3 runs to 15 residues. The whole variable domain, remainder taken from reference TRBV30 and TRBJ1-1, is SQTIHQWPATLVQPVGSPLSLECTVEGTSNPNLYWYRQAAGRGLQLLFYSVGIGQISSEVPQNLSASRPQDRQFILSSKKLLLSDSGFYLCAWSVLRQGNTEAFFGQGTRLTVV.

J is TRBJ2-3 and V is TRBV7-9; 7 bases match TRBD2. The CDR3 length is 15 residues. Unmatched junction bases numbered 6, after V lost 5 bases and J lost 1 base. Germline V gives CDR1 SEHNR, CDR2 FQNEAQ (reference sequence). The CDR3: CASSGGTTGTDTQYF. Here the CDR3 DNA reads TGTGCCAGCAGCGGCGGGACTACCGGCACAGATACGCAGTATTTT.

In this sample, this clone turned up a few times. DNA for the CDR3: TGTGCCAGCAGCTTAGTTGGGGACACCACGAGGACTGAAGCTTTCTTT. Residues: CASSLVGDTTRTEAFF. V and J are TRBV13 and TRBJ1-1; weak D call: TRBD1 (6 bases). The CDR3 length is 16 residues. CDR1 PRHDT and CDR2 FYEKMQ come from the germline V gene (reference sequence). The V end was cut by 1 base, the J end by 5 bases, with 17 bases between.

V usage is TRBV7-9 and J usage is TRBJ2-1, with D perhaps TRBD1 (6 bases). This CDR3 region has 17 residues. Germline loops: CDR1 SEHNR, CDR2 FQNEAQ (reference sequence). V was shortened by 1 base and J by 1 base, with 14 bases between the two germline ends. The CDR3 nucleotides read TGTGCCAGCAGCTTAGATCAGGGGAGCCCTTCCTACAATGAGCAGTTCTTC. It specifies CASSLDQGSPSYNEQFF.

The CDR3 DNA is TGTGCCAGCAGCCCGGGGGGTGGCAGGGTTCCTGATACGCAGTATTTT. Its protein is CASSPGGGRVPDTQYF. This chain uses TRBV5-4 with TRBJ2-3; 7 bases line up with TRBD2. The CDR3 covers 16 residues. The J segment lost 6 bases and the V segment lost 4 bases, leaving 14 bases of the junction unmatched. Germline-derived CDR1 and CDR2 are SGHNT and YYREEE (reference sequence).

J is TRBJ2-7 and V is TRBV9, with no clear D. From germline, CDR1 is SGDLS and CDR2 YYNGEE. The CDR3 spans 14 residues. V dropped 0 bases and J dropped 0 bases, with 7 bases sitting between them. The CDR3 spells CASSVDADSYEQYF. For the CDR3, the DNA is TGTGCCAGCAGCGTAGATGCGGACTCCTACGAGCAGTACTTC. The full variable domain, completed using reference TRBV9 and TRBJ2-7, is DSGVTQTPKHLITATGQRVTLRCSPRSGDLSVYWYQQSLDQGLQFLIQYYNGEERAKGNILERFSAQQFPDLHSELNLSSLELGDSALYFCASSVDADSYEQYFGPGTRLTVT.

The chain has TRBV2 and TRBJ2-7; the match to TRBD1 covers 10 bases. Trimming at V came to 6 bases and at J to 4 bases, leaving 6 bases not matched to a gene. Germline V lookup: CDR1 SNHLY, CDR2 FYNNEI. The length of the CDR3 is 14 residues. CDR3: CASSKGQGPYEQYF. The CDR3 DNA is TGTGCCAGCAGCAAGGGACAGGGGCCTTACGAGCAGTACTTC.

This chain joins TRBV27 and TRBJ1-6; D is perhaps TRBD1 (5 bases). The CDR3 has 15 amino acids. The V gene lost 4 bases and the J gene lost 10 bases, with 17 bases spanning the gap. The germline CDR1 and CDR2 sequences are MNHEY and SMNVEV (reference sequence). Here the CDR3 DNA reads TGTGCCAGCAGTTATGGGGCAGGGTCAGGGTCACCCCTCCACTTT. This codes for CASSYGAGSGSPLHF.

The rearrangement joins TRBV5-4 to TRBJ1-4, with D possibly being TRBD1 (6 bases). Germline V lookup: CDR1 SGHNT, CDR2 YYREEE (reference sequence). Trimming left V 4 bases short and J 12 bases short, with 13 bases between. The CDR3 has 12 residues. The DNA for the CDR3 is TGTGCCAGCAGCGCTGGGGGCTCGGAACTGTTTTTT. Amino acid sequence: CASSAGGSELFF.

The CDR3 nucleotides read TGTGCCAGTAGTATTGGGCCCATTTGGGGACAGGGGGAAGAGACCCAGTACTTC. Protein: CASSIGPIWGQGEETQYF. The chain combines TRBV19 with TRBJ2-5; 11 bases are shared with TRBD1. CDR3 length equals 18 residues. Germline trimming cut 3 bases from V and 3 bases from J; bases unmatched to any gene: 12. Germline V lookup: CDR1 LNHDA, CDR2 SQIVND (reference sequence).

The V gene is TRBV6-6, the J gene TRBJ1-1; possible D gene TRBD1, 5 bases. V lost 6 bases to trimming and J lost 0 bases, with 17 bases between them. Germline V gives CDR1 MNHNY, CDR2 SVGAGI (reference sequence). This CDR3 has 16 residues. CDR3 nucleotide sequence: TGTGCCAGCAGGGGGCCTGTGGCCGCCGTGAACACTGAAGCTTTCTTT. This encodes CASRGPVAAVNTEAFF.

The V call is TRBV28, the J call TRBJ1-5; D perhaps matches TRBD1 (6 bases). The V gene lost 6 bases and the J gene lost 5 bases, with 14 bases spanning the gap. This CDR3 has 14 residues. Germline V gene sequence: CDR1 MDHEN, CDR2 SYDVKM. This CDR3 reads CASSLDRLDQPQHF. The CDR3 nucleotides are TGTGCCAGCAGCCTGGACAGACTTGATCAGCCCCAGCATTTT.

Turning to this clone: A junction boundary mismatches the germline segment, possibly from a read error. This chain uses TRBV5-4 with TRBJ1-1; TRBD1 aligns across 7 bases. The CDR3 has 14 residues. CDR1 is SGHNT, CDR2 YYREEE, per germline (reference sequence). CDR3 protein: CASTLGQFNTEAFF. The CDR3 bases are TGTGCCAGCACCTTGGGACAGTTTAACACTGAAGCTTTCTTT.

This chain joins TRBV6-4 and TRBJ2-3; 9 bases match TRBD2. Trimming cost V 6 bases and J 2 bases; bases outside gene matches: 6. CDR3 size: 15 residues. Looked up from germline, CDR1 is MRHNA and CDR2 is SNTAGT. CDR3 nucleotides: TGTGCCAGCAGCTCCGGGACTAGCCCCACAGATACGCAGTATTTT. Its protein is CASSSGTSPTDTQYF.

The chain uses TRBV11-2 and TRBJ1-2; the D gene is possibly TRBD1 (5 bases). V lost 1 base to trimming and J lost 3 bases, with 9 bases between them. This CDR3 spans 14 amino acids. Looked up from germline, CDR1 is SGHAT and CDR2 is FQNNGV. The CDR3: CASSLAVRDYGYTF. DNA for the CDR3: TGTGCCAGCAGCTTAGCGGTCAGGGACTATGGCTACACCTTC.

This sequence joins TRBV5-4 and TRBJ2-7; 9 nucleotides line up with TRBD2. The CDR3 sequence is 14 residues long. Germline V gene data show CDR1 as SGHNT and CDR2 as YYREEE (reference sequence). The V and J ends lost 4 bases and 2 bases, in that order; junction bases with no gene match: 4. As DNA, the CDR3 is TGTGCCAGCAGCCGTGGGACTAGCCCCTACGAGCAGTACTTC. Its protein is CASSRGTSPYEQYF.